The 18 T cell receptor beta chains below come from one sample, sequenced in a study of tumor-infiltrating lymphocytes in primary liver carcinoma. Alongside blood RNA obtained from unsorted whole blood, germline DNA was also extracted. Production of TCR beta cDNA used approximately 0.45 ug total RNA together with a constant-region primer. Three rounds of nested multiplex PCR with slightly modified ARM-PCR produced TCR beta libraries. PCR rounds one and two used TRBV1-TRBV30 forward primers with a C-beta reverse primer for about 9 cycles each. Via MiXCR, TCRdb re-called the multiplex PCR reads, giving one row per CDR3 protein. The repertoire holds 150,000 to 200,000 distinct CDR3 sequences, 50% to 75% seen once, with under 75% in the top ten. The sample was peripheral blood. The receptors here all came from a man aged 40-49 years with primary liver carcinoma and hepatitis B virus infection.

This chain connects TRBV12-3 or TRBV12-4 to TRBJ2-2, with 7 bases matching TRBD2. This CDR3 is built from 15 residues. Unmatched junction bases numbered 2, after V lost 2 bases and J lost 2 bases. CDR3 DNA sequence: TGTGCCAGCAGTTTATCGGGAGGAAACACCGGGGAGCTGTTTTTT. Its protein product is CASSLSGGNTGELFF.

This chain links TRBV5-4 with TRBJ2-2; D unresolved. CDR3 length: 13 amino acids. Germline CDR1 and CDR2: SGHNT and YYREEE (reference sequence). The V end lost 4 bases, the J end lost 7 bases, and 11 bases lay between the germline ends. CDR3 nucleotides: TGTGCCAGCAGCCAACTATTGAGCGGGGAGCTGTTTTTT. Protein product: CASSQLLSGELFF.

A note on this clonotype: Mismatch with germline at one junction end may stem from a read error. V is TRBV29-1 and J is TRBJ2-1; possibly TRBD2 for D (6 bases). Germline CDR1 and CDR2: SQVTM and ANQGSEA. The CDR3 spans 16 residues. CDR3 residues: CSANLIAANSYDEQFF. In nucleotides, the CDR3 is TGCAGCGCCAATCTAATAGCGGCCAACTCCTACGATGAGCAGTTCTTC.

CDR3 bases: TGTGCCAGCAGCAAGGATATGCCGGGAGAGGGCGATACGCAGTATTTT. It yields the protein CASSKDMPGEGDTQYF. This chain joins TRBV21-1 and TRBJ2-3; the table's TRBD1 call for D was not verified on the DNA. TRBV21-1 is a documented pseudogene. The CDR3 is 16 residues long.

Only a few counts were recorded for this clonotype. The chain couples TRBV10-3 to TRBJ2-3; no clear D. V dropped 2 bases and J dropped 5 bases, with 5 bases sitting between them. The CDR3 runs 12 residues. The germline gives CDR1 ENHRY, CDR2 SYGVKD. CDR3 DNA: TGTGCCATCAGTGAGGACATAGATACGCAGTATTTT. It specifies CAISEDIDTQYF.

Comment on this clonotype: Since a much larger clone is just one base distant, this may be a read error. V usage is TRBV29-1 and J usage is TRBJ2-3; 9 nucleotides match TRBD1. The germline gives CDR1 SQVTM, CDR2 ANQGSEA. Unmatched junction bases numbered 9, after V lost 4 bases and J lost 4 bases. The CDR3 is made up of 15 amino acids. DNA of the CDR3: TGCAGCGTTGCCGGACAGGGGCCGGGCGCAGATACGCAGTATTTT. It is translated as CSVAGQGPGADTQYF.

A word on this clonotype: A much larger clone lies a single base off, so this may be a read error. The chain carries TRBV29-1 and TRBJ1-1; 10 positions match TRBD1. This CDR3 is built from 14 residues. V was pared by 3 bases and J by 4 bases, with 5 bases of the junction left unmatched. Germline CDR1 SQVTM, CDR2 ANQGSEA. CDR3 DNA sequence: TGCAGCGTTGAGACAGGGGGCTCGAGCACTGAAGCTTTCTTT. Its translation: CSVETGGSSTEAFF.

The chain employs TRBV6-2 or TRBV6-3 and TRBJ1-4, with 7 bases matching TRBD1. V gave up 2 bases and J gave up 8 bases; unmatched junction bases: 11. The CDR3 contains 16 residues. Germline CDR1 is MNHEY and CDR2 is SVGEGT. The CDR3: CASSYLKQGFEEKLFF. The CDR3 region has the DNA TGTGCCAGCAGTTACCTAAAACAGGGGTTTGAGGAAAAACTGTTTTTT.

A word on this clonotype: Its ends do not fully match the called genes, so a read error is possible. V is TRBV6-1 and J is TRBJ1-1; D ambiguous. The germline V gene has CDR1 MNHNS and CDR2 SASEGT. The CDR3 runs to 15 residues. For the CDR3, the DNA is TGTGCCAGCAGTGAAGAGGACTCTCCGAACACTGAAGCTTTCTTC. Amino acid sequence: CASSEEDSPNTEAFF.

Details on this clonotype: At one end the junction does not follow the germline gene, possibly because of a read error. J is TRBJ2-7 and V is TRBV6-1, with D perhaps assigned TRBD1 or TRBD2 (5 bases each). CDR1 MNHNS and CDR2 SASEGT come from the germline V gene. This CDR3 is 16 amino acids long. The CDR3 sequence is CASSEDPAGSSHEQYF. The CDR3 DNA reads TGTGCCAGCAGTGAAGATCCTGCAGGGAGCTCCCACGAGCAGTACTTC.

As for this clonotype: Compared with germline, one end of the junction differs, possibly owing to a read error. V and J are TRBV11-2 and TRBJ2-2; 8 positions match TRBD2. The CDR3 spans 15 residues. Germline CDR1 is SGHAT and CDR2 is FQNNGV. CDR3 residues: CAGSVTLAAGGELFF. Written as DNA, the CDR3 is TGTGCCGGCAGCGTGACACTAGCGGCCGGCGGGGAGCTGTTTTTT.

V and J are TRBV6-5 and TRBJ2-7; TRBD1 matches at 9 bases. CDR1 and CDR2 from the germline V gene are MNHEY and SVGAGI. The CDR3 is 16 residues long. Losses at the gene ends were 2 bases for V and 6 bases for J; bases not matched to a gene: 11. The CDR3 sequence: CASSYTNAQGAGEQYF. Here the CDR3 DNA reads TGTGCCAGCAGTTACACTAATGCACAGGGGGCAGGCGAGCAGTACTTC.

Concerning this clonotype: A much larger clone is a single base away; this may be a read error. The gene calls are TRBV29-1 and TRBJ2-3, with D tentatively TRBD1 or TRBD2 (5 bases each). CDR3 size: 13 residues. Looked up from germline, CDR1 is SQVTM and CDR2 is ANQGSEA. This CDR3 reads CSVGQSKRDRQYF. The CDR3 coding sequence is TGCAGCGTTGGACAGTCCAAACGGGATAGGCAGTATTTT.

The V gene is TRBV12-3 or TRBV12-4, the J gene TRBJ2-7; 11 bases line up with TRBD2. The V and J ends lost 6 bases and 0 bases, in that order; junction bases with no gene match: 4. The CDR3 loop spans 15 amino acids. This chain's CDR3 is CASRSSGRSSYEQYF. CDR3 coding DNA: TGTGCCAGCAGGTCTAGCGGGAGGAGCTCCTACGAGCAGTACTTC.

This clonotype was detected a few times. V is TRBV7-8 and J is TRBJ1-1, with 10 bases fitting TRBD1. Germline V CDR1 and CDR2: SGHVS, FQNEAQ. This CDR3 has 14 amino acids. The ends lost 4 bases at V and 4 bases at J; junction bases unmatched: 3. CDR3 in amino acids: CASSSRTGGTEAFF. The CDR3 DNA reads TGTGCCAGCAGCTCCAGGACAGGGGGCACTGAAGCTTTCTTT.

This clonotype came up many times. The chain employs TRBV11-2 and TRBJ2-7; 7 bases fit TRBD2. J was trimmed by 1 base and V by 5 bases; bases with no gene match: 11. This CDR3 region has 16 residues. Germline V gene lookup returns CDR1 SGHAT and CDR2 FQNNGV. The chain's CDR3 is CASSPEGAGRSYEQYF. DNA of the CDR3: TGTGCCAGCAGCCCTGAGGGAGCGGGAAGGTCCTACGAGCAGTACTTC.

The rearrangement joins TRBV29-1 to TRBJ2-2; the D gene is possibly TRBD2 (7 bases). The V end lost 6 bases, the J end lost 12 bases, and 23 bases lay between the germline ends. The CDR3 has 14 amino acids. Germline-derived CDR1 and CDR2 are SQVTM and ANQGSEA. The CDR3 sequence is CSVPWGGASGQLFF. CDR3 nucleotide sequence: TGCAGCGTCCCCTGGGGGGGCGCATCGGGGCAGCTGTTTTTT.

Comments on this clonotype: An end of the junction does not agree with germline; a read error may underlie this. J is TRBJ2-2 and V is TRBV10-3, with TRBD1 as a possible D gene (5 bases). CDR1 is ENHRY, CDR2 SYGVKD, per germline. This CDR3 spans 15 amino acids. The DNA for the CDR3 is TGTGTCATCAGTGAAGGGGCGCAGGGTTACGGGGAGCTGTTTTTT. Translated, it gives CVISEGAQGYGELFF.